This TCR beta chain was sequenced during a study of blood T cell repertoires in COVID-19. Study in general: The analysed material was cDNA or gDNA that came from T cells, B-cell-depleted T cells, or PBMCs.

This clone was detected a few times. Assay: immunoSEQ multiplex PCR; the TCRdb copy retains only in-frame clones and omits some. This sample yields 300,000 to 450,000 clones, of which 89% are seen a single time; under 5% belongs to the top ten. Germline V gives CDR1 KGHSH, CDR2 LQKENI. V lost 0 bases, J lost 4 bases, and 9 bases lay in between. The length of the CDR3 is 14 residues. Input material: peripheral blood. The gene calls are TRBV18 and TRBJ1-2; D may be TRBD1 (6 bases). The TCR originated in a woman aged 55-69 years with COVID-19, enrolled during active disease. CDR3 sequence: CASSPPGTSYGYTF. The CDR3 bases are TGTGCCAGCTCACCACCCGGGACAAGCTATGGCTACACCTTC.